Many counts were recorded for the clone carrying this T cell receptor (beta chain). Antigen unknown. This CDR3 is 14 amino acids long. V was shortened by 6 bases and J by 0 bases, with 11 bases between the two germline ends. In germline, CDR1 is SNHLY, CDR2 FYNNEI. These data come from a study of breast tumors, draining lymph nodes, adjacent tissues. Points from the study as a whole: Tumor and nontumor repertoires were significantly more similar in luminal-like than in basal-like breast cancer. Tumor repertoires ranked between lymph nodes and nontumor tissue in diversity, with V and J gene preferences.

Axillary draining lymph nodes of breast cancer patients supplied the node samples. TCRdb recomputed calls from the multiplex PCR reads with MiXCR, one row per CDR3 protein. The data show some 250,000 distinct CDR3 sequences, around 35% seen once. The chain joins TRBV2 to TRBJ1-2; the D gene is possibly TRBD1 (6 bases). The receptor was derived from a female donor with breast cancer. Some clones in this sample may be carry-over from other donors' samples. Material for sequencing was axillary lymph node tissue. CDR3 region: CASSKDSSNYGYTF. DNA of the CDR3: TGTGCCAGCAGCAAGGACAGCTCTAACTATGGCTACACCTTC.